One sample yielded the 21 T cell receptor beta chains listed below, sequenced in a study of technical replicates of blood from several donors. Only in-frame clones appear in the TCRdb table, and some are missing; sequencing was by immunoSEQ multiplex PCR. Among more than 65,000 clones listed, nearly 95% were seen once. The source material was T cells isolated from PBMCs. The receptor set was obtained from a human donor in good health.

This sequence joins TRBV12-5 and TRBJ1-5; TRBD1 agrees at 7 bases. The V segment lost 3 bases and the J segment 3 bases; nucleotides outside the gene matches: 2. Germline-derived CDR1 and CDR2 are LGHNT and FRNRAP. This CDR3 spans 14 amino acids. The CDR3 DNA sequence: TGTGCTAGTGGTTTAGGGACAGACAATCAGCCCCAGCATTTT. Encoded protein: CASGLGTDNQPQHF.

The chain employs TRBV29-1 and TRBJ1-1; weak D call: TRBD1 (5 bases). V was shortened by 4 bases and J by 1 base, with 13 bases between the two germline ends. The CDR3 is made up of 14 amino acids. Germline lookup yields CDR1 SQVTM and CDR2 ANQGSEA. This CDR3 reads CSVGLGGQNTEAFF. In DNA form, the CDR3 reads TGCAGCGTTGGCCTCGGGGGTCAGAACACTGAAGCTTTCTTT.

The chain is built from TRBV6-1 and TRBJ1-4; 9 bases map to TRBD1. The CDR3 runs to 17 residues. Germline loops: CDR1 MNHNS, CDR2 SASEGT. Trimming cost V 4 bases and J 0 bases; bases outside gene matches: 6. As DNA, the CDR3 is TGTGCCAGCAGTGGGGACAGGGTGGCGTCAACTAATGAAAAACTGTTTTTT. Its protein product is CASSGDRVASTNEKLFF.

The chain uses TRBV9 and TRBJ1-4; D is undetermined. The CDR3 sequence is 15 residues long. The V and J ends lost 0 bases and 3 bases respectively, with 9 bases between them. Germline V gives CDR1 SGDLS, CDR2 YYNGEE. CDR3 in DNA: TGTGCCAGCAGCGTAGGGGCAGTCTCTAATGAAAAACTGTTTTTT. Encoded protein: CASSVGAVSNEKLFF. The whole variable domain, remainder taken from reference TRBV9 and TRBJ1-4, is DSGVTQTPKHLITATGQRVTLRCSPRSGDLSVYWYQQSLDQGLQFLIQYYNGEERAKGNILERFSAQQFPDLHSELNLSSLELGDSALYFCASSVGAVSNEKLFFGSGTQLSVL.

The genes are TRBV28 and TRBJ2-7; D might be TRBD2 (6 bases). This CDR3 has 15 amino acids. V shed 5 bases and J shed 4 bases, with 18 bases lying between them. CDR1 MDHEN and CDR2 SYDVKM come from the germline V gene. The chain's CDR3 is CASSPPAGRIYEQYF. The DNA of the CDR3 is TGTGCCAGCAGTCCGCCAGCGGGTCGGATTTACGAGCAGTACTTC.

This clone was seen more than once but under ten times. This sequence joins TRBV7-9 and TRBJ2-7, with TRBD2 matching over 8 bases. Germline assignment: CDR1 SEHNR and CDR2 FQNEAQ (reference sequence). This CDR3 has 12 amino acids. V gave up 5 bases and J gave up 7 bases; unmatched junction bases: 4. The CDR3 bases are TGTGCCAGCAGCCCTCTAGCGGGTGAGCAGTACTTC. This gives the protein CASSPLAGEQYF.

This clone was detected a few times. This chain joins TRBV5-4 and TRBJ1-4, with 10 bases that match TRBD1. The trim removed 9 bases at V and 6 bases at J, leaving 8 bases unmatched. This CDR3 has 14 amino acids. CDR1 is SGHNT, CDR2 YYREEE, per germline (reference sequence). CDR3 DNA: TGTGCCAAACGAACCGGGACAGGGGATGAAAAACTGTTTTTT. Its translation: CAKRTGTGDEKLFF.

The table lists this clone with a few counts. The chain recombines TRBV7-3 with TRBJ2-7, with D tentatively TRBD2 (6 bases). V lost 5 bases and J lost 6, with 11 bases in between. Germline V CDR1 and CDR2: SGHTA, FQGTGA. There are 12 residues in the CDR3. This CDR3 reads CASSLLGGEQYF. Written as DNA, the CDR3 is TGTGCCAGCAGCCTTCTGGGGGGCGAGCAGTACTTC.

CDR3 loop: CASSLARDRELFF. The CDR3 DNA reads as TGTGCCAGCAGTTTAGCACGGGATCGGGAGCTGTTTTTT. The chain couples TRBV27 to TRBJ2-2; a weak D match, TRBD2 (5 bases). Germline V gene sequence: CDR1 MNHEY, CDR2 SMNVEV (reference sequence). Trimming removed 2 bases from V and 9 bases from J, with 10 bases in between. The CDR3 extends over 13 amino acids.

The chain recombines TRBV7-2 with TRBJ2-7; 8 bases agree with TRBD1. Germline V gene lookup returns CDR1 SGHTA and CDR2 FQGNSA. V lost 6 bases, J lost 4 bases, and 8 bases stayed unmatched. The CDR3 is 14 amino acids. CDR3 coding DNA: TGTGCCAGCAGTTATACGACAGGGGTGTACGAGCAGTACTTC. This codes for CASSYTTGVYEQYF.

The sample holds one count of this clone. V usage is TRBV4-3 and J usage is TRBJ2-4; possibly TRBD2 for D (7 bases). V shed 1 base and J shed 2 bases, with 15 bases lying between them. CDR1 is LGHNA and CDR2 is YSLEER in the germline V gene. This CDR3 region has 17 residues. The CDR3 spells CASSQVGGAATKNIQYF. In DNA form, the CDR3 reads TGCGCCAGCAGCCAAGTTGGGGGGGCAGCAACCAAAAACATTCAGTACTTC.

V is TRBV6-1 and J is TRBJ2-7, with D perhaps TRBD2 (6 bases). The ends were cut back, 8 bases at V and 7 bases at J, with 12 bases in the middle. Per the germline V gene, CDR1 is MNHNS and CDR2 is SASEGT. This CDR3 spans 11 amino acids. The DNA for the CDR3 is TGTGCCAGCGGGGACTTTTTAGAGCAGTACTTC. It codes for CASGDFLEQYF.

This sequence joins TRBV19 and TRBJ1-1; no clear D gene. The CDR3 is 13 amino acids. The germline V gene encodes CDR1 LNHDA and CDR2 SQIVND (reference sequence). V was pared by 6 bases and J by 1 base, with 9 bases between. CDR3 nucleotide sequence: TGTGCCAGTAGCCTGACTGAGAACACTGAAGCTTTCTTT. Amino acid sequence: CASSLTENTEAFF.

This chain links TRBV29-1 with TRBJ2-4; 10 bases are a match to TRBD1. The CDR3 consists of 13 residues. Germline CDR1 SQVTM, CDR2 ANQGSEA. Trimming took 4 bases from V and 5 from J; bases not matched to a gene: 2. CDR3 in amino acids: CSVATGGENIQYF. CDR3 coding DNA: TGCAGCGTTGCGACAGGGGGCGAAAACATTCAGTACTTC.

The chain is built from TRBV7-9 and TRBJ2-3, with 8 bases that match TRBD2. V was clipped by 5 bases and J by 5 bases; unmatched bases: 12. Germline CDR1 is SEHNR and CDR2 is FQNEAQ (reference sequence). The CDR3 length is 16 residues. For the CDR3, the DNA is TGTGCCAGCAGCCCCACCAGCGGGAGTCATCGAGATACGCAGTATTTT. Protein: CASSPTSGSHRDTQYF.

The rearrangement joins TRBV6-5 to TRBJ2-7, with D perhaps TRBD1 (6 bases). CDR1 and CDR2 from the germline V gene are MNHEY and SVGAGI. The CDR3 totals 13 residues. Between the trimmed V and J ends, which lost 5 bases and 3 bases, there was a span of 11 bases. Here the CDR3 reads CASSLGQYYEQYF. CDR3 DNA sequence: TGTGCCAGCAGTCTCGGACAGTACTACGAGCAGTACTTC.

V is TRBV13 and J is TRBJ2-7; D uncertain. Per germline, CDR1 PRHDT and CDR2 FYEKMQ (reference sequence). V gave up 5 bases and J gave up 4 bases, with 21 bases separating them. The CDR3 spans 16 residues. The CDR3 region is CASSPSLMGTLYEQYF. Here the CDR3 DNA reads TGTGCCAGCAGCCCCAGCCTGATGGGCACCCTTTACGAGCAGTACTTC.

The CDR3 DNA follows: TGTGCCAGCAGCCCCCCAGGTAACTACGAGCAGTACTTC. This sequence encodes CASSPPGNYEQYF. This chain connects TRBV14 to TRBJ2-7, with D unresolved. V lost 4 bases, J lost 3 bases, and 10 bases lay in between. Germline V CDR1 and CDR2: SGHDN, FVKESK. The CDR3 loop spans 13 amino acids. Full variable domain (outside the CDR3, taken from reference TRBV14 and TRBJ2-7): EAGVTQFPSHSVIEKGQTVTLRCDPISGHDNLYWYRRVMGKEIKFLLHFVKESKQDESGMPNNRFLAERTGGTYSTLKVQPAELEDSGVYFCASSPPGNYEQYFGPGTRLTVT.

The CDR3 DNA reads as TGCGCCAGCAGCCAAGATTGGGAAACTAGCGGGGGTACAGATACGCAGTATTTT. Protein product: CASSQDWETSGGTDTQYF. The V and J genes are TRBV4-1 and TRBJ2-3, with TRBD2 matching over 11 bases. CDR3 length: 18 residues. Germline V gene lookup returns CDR1 MGHRA and CDR2 YSYEKL. Trimming cost V 0 bases and J 3 bases; bases outside gene matches: 8.

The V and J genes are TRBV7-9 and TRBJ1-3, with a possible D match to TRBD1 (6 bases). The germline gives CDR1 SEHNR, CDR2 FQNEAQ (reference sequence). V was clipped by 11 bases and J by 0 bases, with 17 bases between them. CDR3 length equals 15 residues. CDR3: CAVGAPKSSGNTIYF. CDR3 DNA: TGTGCCGTGGGGGCACCAAAGAGCTCTGGAAACACCATATATTTT.

The CDR3 DNA follows: TGTGCCAGCAGTTACACCGCAGGGGTTGGGCAGCCCCAGCATTTT. This translates into CASSYTAGVGQPQHF. This chain links TRBV6-5 with TRBJ1-5; a possible D gene is TRBD1 (6 bases). This CDR3 has 15 residues. Trimming removed 2 bases from V and 7 bases from J, with 15 bases in between. Germline V lookup: CDR1 MNHEY, CDR2 SVGAGI.